The sequence of this T cell receptor (beta chain) was determined in a study of blood T cell repertoires in COVID-19. The overall study: In each case, the material was cDNA or gDNA derived from T cells, B-cell-depleted T cells, or PBMCs.

After removal of 6 bases from V and 4 bases from J, the junction contained 4 bases not matched to a gene. The CDR3 covers 13 residues. CDR1 and CDR2 (germline): LGHDT, YNNKEL (reference sequence). As originally analysed: Using reference gene primer amplification, nucleated cell counts were estimated. Repertoires were generated with immunoSEQ multiplex PCR, while TCRdb's copy carries only in-frame clones and drops some. That table is the source of V, J and clone size, and D and trimming were worked out from the DNA. The sample lists 300,000 to 400,000 clones, approximately 88% occurring once. The V gene is TRBV3-1 (or the pseudogene TRBV3-2), the J gene TRBJ1-2; 8 bases agree with TRBD1. Sequences were obtained from PBMCs or T cells enriched from blood (not recorded which). This TCR was sampled from a young man who had recovered from COVID-19. The CDR3 sequence is CASSPGGSYGYTF. The CDR3 DNA reads TGTGCCAGCAGTCCAGGGGGCAGCTATGGCTACACCTTC.